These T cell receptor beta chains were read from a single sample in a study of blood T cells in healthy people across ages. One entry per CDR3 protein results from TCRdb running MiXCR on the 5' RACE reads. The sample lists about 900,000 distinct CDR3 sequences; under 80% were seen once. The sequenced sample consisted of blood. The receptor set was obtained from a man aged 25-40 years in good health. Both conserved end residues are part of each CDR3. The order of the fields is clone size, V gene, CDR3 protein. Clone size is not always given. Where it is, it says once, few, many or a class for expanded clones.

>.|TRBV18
CASSQTTGPSIQYF
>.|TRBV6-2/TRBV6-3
CASRSPQDGYTF
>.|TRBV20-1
CSVPWTSYYEQYF
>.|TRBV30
CAWSPGQGGYEQYF
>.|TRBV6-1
CASSDEGGGNQPQHF
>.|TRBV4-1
CASSPLGQYEATNEKLFF
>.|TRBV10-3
CAISPTQLAASTDTQYF
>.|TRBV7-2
CASANRDSGGAYNEQFF
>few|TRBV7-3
CASRLGGATDTQYF
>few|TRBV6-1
CASSESPSGANVLTF
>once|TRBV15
CATSRVYYSNQPQHF
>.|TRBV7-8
CASSFAGHPYGYTF
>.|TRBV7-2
CASSQTRTNYGYTF
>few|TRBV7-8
CASSLAPGSQGGWKYF
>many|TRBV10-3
CAISVTGNPISGANVLTF
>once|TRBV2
CASSERKGNQPQHF
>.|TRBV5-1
CASSYPFPGTLAVNEQFF
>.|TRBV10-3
CAISVGQGASSYTF
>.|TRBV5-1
CASSFGTSGSTDTQYF
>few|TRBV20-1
CSAAGGPSSYEQYF
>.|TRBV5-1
CASSLGLASNNEQFF
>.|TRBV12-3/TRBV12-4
CASNNRDRDYEQYF
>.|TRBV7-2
CASSLARGSTYEQYF
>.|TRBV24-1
CATSDGLAGFNEQFF
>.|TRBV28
CASIVSGDNEQFF
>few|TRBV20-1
CSARGISTDTQYF
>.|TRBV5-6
CASSLGGAISYEQYF
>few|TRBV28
CASSPSGSQQNRDTQYF
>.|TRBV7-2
CASSRIGGGSYEQYF